This TCR beta chain was sequenced in a study of blood T cell repertoires in COVID-19. Looking at the study overall: The study drew acute and convalescent COVID-19 samples from the United States, Italy and Spain. The cDNA or gDNA used as material had been derived from T cells, B-cell-depleted T cells, or PBMCs.

CDR3 size: 14 residues. The ends were cut back, 1 base at V and 1 base at J, with 6 bases in the middle. Germline V gene lookup returns CDR1 SGHTA and CDR2 FQGTGA. Original processing notes: Amplification of reference gene primers was used by the study to estimate nucleated cell counts. The table came from immunoSEQ multiplex PCR; TCRdb's copy has only in-frame clones and leaves some out. V, J and clone size are those of that table, while D and trimming were read from the DNA. The table records around 88,000 clones, about 88% of them present only once. The source material was peripheral blood. This rearrangement joins TRBV7-3 to TRBJ2-3; a possible D gene is TRBD2 (6 bases). This TCR was recovered from a woman older than 75 with acute or convalescent COVID-19. CDR3 nucleotides: TGTGCCAGCAGCTTAAGCGGGGGCACAGATACGCAGTATTTT. Its protein product is CASSLSGGTDTQYF.